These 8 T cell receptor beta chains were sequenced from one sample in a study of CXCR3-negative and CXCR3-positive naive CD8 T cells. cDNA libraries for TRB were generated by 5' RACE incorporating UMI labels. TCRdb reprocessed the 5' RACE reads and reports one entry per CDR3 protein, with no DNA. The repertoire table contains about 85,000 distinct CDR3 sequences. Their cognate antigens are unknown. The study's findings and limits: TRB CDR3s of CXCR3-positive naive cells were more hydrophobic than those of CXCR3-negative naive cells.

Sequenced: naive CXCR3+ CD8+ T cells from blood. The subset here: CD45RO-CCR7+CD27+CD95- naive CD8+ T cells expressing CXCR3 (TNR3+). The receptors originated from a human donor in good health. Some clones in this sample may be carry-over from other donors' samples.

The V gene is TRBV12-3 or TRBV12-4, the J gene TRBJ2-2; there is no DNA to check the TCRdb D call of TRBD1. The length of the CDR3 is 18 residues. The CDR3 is CASSSPGTIIDTTGELFF.

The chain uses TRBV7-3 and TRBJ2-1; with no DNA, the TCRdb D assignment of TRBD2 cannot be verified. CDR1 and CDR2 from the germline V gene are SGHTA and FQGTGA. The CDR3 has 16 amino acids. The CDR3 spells CASSSKSQQREYEQFF.

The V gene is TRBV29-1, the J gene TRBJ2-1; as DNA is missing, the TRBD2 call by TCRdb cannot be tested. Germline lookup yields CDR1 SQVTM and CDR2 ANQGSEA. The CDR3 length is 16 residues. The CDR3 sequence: CSVEAAGVTSHNEQFF.

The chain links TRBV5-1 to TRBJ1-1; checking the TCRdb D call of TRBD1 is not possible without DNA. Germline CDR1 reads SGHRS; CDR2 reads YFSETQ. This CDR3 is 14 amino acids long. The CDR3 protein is CASSAGDRNTEAFF.

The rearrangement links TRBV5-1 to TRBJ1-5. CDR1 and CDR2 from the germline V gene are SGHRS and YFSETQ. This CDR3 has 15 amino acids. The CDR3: CASSLEGAYNQPQHF.

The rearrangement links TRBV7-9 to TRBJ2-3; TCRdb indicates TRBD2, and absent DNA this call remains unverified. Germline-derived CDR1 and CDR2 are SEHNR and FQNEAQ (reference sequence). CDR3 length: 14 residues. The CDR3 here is CATTLGTSGTRGYF.

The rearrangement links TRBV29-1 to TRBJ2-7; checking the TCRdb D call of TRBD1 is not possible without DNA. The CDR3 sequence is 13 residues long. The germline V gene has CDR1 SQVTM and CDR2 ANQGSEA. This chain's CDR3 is CSARAQGAYEQYF.

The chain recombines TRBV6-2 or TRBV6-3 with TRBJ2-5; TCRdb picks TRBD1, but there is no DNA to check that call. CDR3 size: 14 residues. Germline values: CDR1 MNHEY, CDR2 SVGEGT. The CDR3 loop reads CASSQTSPGETQYF.